Reported below is one T cell receptor (beta chain). Just one base apart from a much larger clone, this may be a read error. CDR3 length: 14 residues. Trimming shortened V by 4 bases and J by 1 base, and 8 bases separated the two germline ends. The germline gives CDR1 ENHRY, CDR2 SYGVKD. The source of the sample is a study of blood T cells in healthy people across ages. A sample-barcoded 5' primer and a J-beta primer mix were used in a second PCR of roughly 6 to 11 cycles. Carrying 12 random nucleotides, a template-switch adaptor labeled each individual cDNA molecule. TCRdb itself ran the 5' RACE reads through MiXCR, one entry per CDR3 protein. The sample has roughly 1,700,000 distinct CDR3 sequences, about 30% seen once.

The rearrangement joins TRBV10-3 to TRBJ2-4; possible D gene TRBD2, 5 bases. Material for sequencing was blood. The TCR was taken from a woman between 25 and 40 years old in good health. The CDR3 loop is CAISVSGAKNIQYF. The DNA for the CDR3 is TGTGCCATCAGTGTGTCGGGGGCCAAAAACATTCAGTACTTC.